The rows below give T cell receptor beta chains drawn from one sample of a study of shared clonotypes between healthy human individuals. Produced via immunoSEQ multiplex PCR; TCRdb's table is partial and in-frame only. The table records some 2,000,000 clones, over 85% of them present only once. The sequencing input was naive CD4+ T cells sorted from blood. Receptor source: a young man in good health. Both conserved end residues are part of each CDR3. D genes are given only for firm matches. Not every row has a clone size; where given, it reads once, few, many or a size class.

>TRBJ1-3|-|TRBV9|-
CASSVGGSTVTGNTIYF
TGTGCCAGCAGCGTAGGAGGGTCGACAGTTACTGGGAACACCATATATTTT
>TRBJ1-5|-|TRBV5-1|-
CASSLEGRDNQPQHF
TGCGCCAGCAGCTTGGAAGGGAGGGACAATCAGCCCCAGCATTTT
>TRBJ2-7|-|TRBV6-1|-
CASSEPTLYEQYF
TGTGCCAGCAGTGAGCCTACCCTGTACGAGCAGTACTTC
>TRBJ2-7|TRBD1|TRBV30|once
CAFGQGRDEQYF
TGTGCCTTCGGACAGGGGCGGGACGAGCAGTACTTC
>TRBJ2-4|TRBD2|TRBV30|-
CAWSVVGGPFIQYF
TGTGCCTGGAGTGTGGTGGGAGGGCCCTTCATTCAGTACTTC
>TRBJ1-2|-|TRBV30|-
CAWRSPANYGYTF
TGTGCCTGGAGGAGCCCAGCTAACTATGGCTACACCTTC
>TRBJ2-2|-|TRBV28|-
CASMATNTGELFF
TGTGCCAGCATGGCGACCAACACCGGGGAGCTGTTTTTT
>TRBJ2-3|-|TRBV7-9|-
CASSLGQTSTDTQYF
TGTGCCAGCAGCTTGGGTCAAACAAGCACAGATACGCAGTATTTT
>TRBJ2-3|-|TRBV4-3|-
CASSQEHGLRQDTQYF
TGCGCCAGCAGCCAGGAACATGGGCTAAGGCAAGATACGCAGTATTTT
>TRBJ2-7|TRBD2|TRBV6-5|-
CASSYGLADSYEQYF
TGTGCCAGCAGTTATGGACTAGCGGACTCCTACGAGCAGTACTTC
>TRBJ2-5|-|TRBV7-9|-
CASSLSEIQETQYF
TGTGCCAGCAGCTTAAGTGAGATTCAGGAGACCCAGTACTTC
>TRBJ2-1|TRBD2|TRBV5-1|-
CASSPFGTSGYNEQFF
TGCGCCAGCAGCCCTTTCGGGACTAGCGGTTACAATGAGCAGTTCTTC
>TRBJ2-7|-|TRBV2|-
CASRPEVYEQYF
TGTGCCAGCAGACCGGAAGTCTACGAGCAGTACTTC
>TRBJ1-2|TRBD1|TRBV4-3|once
CASSQDTGQLYGYTF
TGCGCCAGCAGCCAAGATACGGGACAGCTCTATGGCTACACCTTC
>TRBJ2-6|TRBD1|TRBV7-6|-
CASSPGGTGRSGANVLTF
TGTGCCAGCAGCCCGGGCGGGACAGGACGCTCTGGGGCCAACGTCCTGACTTTC
>TRBJ1-5|TRBD1|TRBV7-9|-
CASSLAGGPQPQHF
TGTGCCAGCAGCTTGGCAGGGGGCCCTCAGCCCCAGCATTTT
>TRBJ1-5|-|TRBV5-1|-
CASSLEGLHNQPQHF
TGCGCCAGCAGCTTAGAAGGGCTTCACAATCAGCCCCAGCATTTT
>TRBJ2-2|TRBD2|TRBV30|-
CAWSRGRTSGSGNTGELFF
TGTGCCTGGAGTCGGGGAAGGACTAGCGGGAGTGGGAACACCGGGGAGCTGTTTTTT
>TRBJ2-5|-|TRBV4-1|-
CASGLSAQETQYF
TGCGCCAGCGGTCTGTCAGCCCAAGAGACCCAGTACTTC
>TRBJ1-2|-|TRBV18|-
CASSPADGPYGYTF
TGTGCCAGCTCACCAGCGGACGGCCCCTATGGCTACACCTTC
>TRBJ2-4|-|TRBV19|-
CASSDKRRDPQYF
TGTGCCAGTAGTGATAAGCGGAGGGACCCCCAGTACTTC
>TRBJ2-7|-|TRBV27|-
CASSQRTDIQAYEQYF
TGTGCCAGCAGTCAACGGACAGACATACAGGCCTACGAGCAGTACTTC
>TRBJ1-3|-|TRBV30|-
CAWNREIAGNTIYF
TGTGCCTGGAACAGGGAGATCGCTGGAAACACCATATATTTT
>TRBJ2-7|-|TRBV6-5|-
CASSVKNREHEQYF
TGTGCCAGCAGCGTAAAAAACCGGGAGCACGAGCAGTACTTC
>TRBJ1-2|-|TRBV19|-
CASSGGRGAADYGYTF
TGTGCCAGTAGTGGGGGTCGGGGAGCGGCTGACTATGGCTACACCTTC
>TRBJ1-6|-|TRBV30|-
CAWSGVGRSYNSPLHF
TGTGCCTGGAGTGGCGTAGGGAGGTCCTATAATTCACCCCTCCACTTT
>TRBJ2-7|TRBD2|TRBV2|-
CASSELASGTAGEQYF
TGTGCCAGCAGTGAATTGGCTAGCGGGACGGCCGGCGAGCAGTACTTC
>TRBJ2-5|TRBD2|TRBV19|-
CASSARTSGWETQYF
TGTGCCAGTAGTGCCCGGACTAGCGGGTGGGAGACCCAGTACTTC
>TRBJ1-1|-|TRBV7-2|-
CASSSTATLNTEAFF
TGTGCCAGCAGCTCGACAGCCACGCTGAACACTGAAGCTTTCTTT
>TRBJ2-2|TRBD1|TRBV7-8|-
CASSSGQGSDGELFF
TGTGCCAGCAGCTCCGGACAGGGTTCGGACGGGGAGCTGTTTTTT
>TRBJ2-2|-|TRBV5-6|-
CASSFTWNGELFF
TGTGCCAGCAGCTTTACCTGGAACGGGGAGCTGTTTTTT
>TRBJ1-2|-|TRBV2|-
CASSEALRTAATNYGYTF
TGTGCCAGCAGTGAAGCGCTCCGGACAGCCGCCACTAACTATGGCTACACCTTC
>TRBJ1-1|-|TRBV5-1|-
CASRGRTGMNTEAFF
TGCGCCAGCAGGGGAAGGACCGGAATGAACACTGAAGCTTTCTTT
>TRBJ2-2|TRBD2|TRBV30|-
CAWTSGGPDTGELFF
TGTGCCTGGACTAGCGGGGGGCCCGACACCGGGGAGCTGTTTTTT
>TRBJ1-6|-|TRBV5-1|-
CASSPEGGYNSPLHF
TGCGCCAGCAGCCCCGAGGGGGGTTATAATTCACCCCTCCACTTT
>TRBJ2-3|-|TRBV9|-
CASSVASIGKGGTDTQYF
TGTGCCAGCAGCGTAGCATCGATCGGGAAGGGCGGCACAGATACGCAGTATTTT
>TRBJ1-3|-|TRBV7-8|-
CASSLEGFVGNTIYF
TGTGCCAGCAGCTTAGAGGGATTCGTAGGAAACACCATATATTTT
>TRBJ1-1|TRBD1|TRBV28|once
CASISGGKDTEAFF
TGTGCCAGCATCTCAGGGGGAAAGGACACTGAAGCTTTCTTT
>TRBJ2-3|-|TRBV6-5|-
CASKGGGPADTQYF
TGTGCCAGCAAAGGGGGAGGGCCTGCAGATACGCAGTATTTT
>TRBJ1-1|-|TRBV2|-
CASIPWDGVNTEAFF
TGTGCCAGCATTCCCTGGGACGGAGTGAACACTGAAGCTTTCTTT
>TRBJ2-1|TRBD2|TRBV11-3|-
CASSLDRGGLNEQFF
TGTGCCAGCAGCTTAGATCGGGGGGGCCTAAATGAGCAGTTCTTC
>TRBJ1-2|TRBD1|TRBV28|-
CASSAGGPYGYTF
TGTGCCAGCAGCGCAGGGGGCCCCTATGGCTACACCTTC
>TRBJ2-3|TRBD2|TRBV30|-
CAWGTTSGGSTDTQYF
TGTGCCTGGGGGACGACTAGCGGGGGAAGCACAGATACGCAGTATTTT
>TRBJ2-2|-|TRBV30|-
CAWSVSAPGELFF
TGTGCCTGGAGTGTATCTGCACCCGGGGAGCTGTTTTTT
>TRBJ2-3|-|TRBV10-1|-
CASARTAGSTDTQYF
TGCGCCAGCGCCAGGACAGCCGGGAGCACAGATACGCAGTATTTT
>TRBJ1-1|-|TRBV9|-
CASSPGPAGYSTEAFF
TGTGCCAGCAGCCCAGGGCCCGCGGGCTACAGCACTGAAGCTTTCTTT
>TRBJ2-1|TRBD2|TRBV5-1|-
CASSSSGGGRASNEQFF
TGCGCCAGCAGCTCTTCCGGTGGAGGGAGGGCTTCCAATGAGCAGTTCTTC